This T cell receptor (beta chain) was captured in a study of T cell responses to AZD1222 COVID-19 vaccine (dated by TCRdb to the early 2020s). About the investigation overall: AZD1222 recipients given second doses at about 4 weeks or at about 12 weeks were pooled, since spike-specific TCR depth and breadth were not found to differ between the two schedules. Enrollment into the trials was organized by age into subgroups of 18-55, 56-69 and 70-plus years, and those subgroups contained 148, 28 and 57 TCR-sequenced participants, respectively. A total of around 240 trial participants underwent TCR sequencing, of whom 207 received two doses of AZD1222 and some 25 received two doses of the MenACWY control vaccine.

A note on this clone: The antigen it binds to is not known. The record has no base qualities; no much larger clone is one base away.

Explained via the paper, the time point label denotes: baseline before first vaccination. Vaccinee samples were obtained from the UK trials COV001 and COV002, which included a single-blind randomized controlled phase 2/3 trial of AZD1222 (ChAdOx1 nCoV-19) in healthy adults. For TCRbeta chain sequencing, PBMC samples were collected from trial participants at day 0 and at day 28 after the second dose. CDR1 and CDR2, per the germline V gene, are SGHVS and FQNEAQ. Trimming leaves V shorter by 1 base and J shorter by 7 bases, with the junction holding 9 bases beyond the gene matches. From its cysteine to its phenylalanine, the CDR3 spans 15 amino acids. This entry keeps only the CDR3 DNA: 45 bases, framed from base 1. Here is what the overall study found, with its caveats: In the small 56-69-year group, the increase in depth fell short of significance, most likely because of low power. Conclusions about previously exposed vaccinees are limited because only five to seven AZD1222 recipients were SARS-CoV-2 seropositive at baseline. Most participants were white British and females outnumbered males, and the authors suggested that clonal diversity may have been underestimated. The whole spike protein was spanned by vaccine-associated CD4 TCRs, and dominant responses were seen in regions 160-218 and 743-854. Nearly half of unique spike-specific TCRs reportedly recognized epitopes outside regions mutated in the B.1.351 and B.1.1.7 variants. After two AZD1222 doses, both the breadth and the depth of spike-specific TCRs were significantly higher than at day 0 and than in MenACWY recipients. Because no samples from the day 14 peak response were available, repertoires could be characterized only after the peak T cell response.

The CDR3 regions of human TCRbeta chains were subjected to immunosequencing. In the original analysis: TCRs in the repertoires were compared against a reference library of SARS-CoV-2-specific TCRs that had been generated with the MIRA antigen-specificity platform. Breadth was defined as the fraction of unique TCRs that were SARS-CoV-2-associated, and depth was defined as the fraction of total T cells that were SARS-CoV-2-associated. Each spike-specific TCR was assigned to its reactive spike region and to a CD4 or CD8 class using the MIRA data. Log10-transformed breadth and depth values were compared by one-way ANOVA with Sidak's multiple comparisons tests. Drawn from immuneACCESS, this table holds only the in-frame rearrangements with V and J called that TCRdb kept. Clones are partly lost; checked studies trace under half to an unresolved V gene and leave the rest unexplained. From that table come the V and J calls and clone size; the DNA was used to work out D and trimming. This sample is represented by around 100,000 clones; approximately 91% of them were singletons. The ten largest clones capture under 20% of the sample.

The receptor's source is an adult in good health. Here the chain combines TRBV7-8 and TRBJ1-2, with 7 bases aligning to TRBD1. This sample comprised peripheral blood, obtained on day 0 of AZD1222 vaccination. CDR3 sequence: CASSLDERQGGGYTF. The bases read TGTGCCAGCAGCTTAGATGAGCGACAGGGAGGTGGCTACACCTTC.